This TCR beta chain emerged from a study of OX40 agonist ivuxolimab in advanced cancers. Study-level background: Ivuxolimab, which targeted the costimulatory receptor OX40 (CD134), was an agonistic, fully human IgG2 monoclonal antibody. Peripheral TCRbeta sequencing was intended to test whether TCR sequence diversity was altered and clonal T-cell expansion was caused by ivuxolimab. Patients were allowed to have had prior anti-PD-1, anti-PD-L1 or anti-CTLA-4 therapy, and 40% of the dose-escalation patients had previously received checkpoint inhibitors. The dose-escalation cohort was approximately 83% male with a mean age of around 62 years, ranging from roughly 20 to 80. Of the roughly 51 patients in dose escalation, approximately 20 had hepatocellular carcinoma, roughly 15 had melanoma, 9 had renal cell carcinoma and 9 had head and neck cancer. Intravenous ivuxolimab was administered to patients every 2 weeks at six dose levels: 0.01, 0.1, 0.3, 1.5, 3 and 10 mg/kg. Partial responses were achieved by three dose-escalation patients, of whom one had hepatocellular carcinoma and two had cutaneous melanoma. The paper describes the monotherapy dose-escalation part (N of about 55 patients) of the phase I trial of ivuxolimab. What the study reported, not specific to this receptor: Low levels of normalized T-cell clonal expansion were also seen in some nonresponding patients. Partial responders in the 0.1-3.0 mg/kg groups had among the lowest normalized peripheral clonal expansion, especially among CD8+ T cells. After ivuxolimab, more expanded clones were found on average in CD8+ T cells than in CD4+ T cells. The antigen specificity of the clonally expanded peripheral T cells was not determined. At doses of 0.1 to 3.0 mg/kg, clonal expansion of both CD4+ and CD8+ blood T cells was observed from baseline to week 6.

This clone was seen more than once but under ten times. No cognate antigen has been identified for it. Within one base of it there is no much larger clone, and no base qualities were kept. Patients with autoimmune disease history or receiving systemic immunosuppression were excluded from the trial. In every dose cohort, peripheral blood was drawn for TCR sequencing at baseline, cycle 4 day 1, and cycle 7 day 1. The samples were taken from a phase I, first-in-human, multicenter, open-label dose-escalation trial of ivuxolimab. Adults with locally advanced or metastatic melanoma, renal cell carcinoma, hepatocellular carcinoma or head and neck squamous cell carcinoma were enrolled in the trial. Before TCR sequencing, CD4+ T cells and CD8+ T cells were sorted from peripheral blood as separate populations. To sequence the TCRbeta CDR3 region, genomic DNA was isolated from the sorted cells. The immunoSEQ Assay was used for sequencing of TCRbeta CDR3 regions. The source is immuneACCESS, and TCRdb retained only in-frame sequences with V and J called. Part of the clones is not carried over; for the studies checked, unresolved V genes explain less than half of this, and the remainder is unexplained. The table for this sample lists 75,000 to 100,000 clones; about 89% of them were counted only once. The leading ten clones occupy roughly 10% of the sample.

Spanning cysteine to phenylalanine, the CDR3 consists of 14 amino acids. Kept here is only the CDR3 DNA, which spans 42 bases and is read in frame from base 1. CDR1 and CDR2 (SGHDN, FVKESK) derive from the germline V gene. Trimming takes 2 bases from V and 4 bases from J, and the germline ends sit 8 bases apart. The receptor was isolated from an adult with an advanced solid tumor such as melanoma, head and neck, liver or kidney cancer. This specimen was CD4+ or CD8+ T cells sorted from blood, taken in a trial of the OX40 agonist ivuxolimab. The V and J segments used are TRBV14 and TRBJ2-2; the D segment could be TRBD1, given 5 matching bases. The sequence in DNA is TGTGCCAGCAGCCAAAGAAGGGGCACCGGGGAGCTGTTTTTT. It translates as CASSQRRGTGELFF.